The 5 T cell receptor beta chains below all came from one sample that was sequenced in a study of cytomegalovirus exposure and HLA in healthy donors. PCR employed 60 Vbeta and 13 Jbeta primers. Method: immunoSEQ multiplex PCR; TCRdb's copy keeps in-frame clones and lacks some. The sample contains about 210,000 clones, roughly 79% of which appear only once. The material sequenced was PBMCs. The receptors derive from a male donor in good health and CMV-seronegative.

The chain employs TRBV9 and TRBJ2-1, with TRBD2 identical over 14 bases. Germline V gene sequence: CDR1 SGDLS, CDR2 YYNGEE. The CDR3 runs 14 residues. Trimming removed 8 bases from V and 7 bases from J; junction bases left unmatched: 5. CDR3 in DNA: TGTGCCAGTGGGACTAGCGGGAGTAGTAATGAGCAGTTCTTC. As protein: CASGTSGSSNEQFF.

This clone was found a few times. The J gene is TRBJ2-1, the V gene TRBV7-9, with TRBD2 identical over 14 bases. CDR3 length: 17 amino acids. The V and J ends lost 5 bases and 8 bases, in that order; junction bases with no gene match: 11. Germline lookup yields CDR1 SEHNR and CDR2 FQNEAQ (reference sequence). CDR3 sequence (DNA): TGTGCCAGCAGCCTGGGGACTAGCGGGAGTCTTGGCGATGAGCAGTTCTTC. Protein product: CASSLGTSGSLGDEQFF. The full variable domain, with the rest looked up from reference TRBV7-9 and TRBJ2-1, is DTGVSQNPRHKITKRGQNVTFRCDPISEHNRLYWYRQTLGQGPEFLTYFQNEAQLEKSRLLSDRFSAERPKGSFSTLEIQRTEQGDSAMYLCASSLGTSGSLGDEQFFGPGTRLTVL.

V gene TRBV18 combines with J gene TRBJ1-4, with D possibly being TRBD1 (5 bases). This CDR3 is built from 16 residues. The ends were cut back, 6 bases at V and 4 bases at J, with 18 bases in the middle. Per the germline V gene, CDR1 is KGHSH and CDR2 is LQKENI. As DNA, the CDR3 is TGTGCCAGCTCGAGGCGGGACCCTGGGGGTAATGAAAAACTGTTTTTT. It translates to CASSRRDPGGNEKLFF.

J is TRBJ2-3 and V is TRBV4-3, with TRBD2 matching over 10 bases. CDR3 length equals 19 residues. Looked up from germline, CDR1 is LGHNA and CDR2 is YSLEER. The V and J ends lost 1 base and 2 bases, in that order; junction bases with no gene match: 12. In DNA form, the CDR3 reads TGCGCCAGCAGCCAAGCCCCCCTCACTAGCGGGACCCTCACAGATACGCAGTATTTT. Residues: CASSQAPLTSGTLTDTQYF.

V and J are TRBV18 and TRBJ1-2; 10 nucleotides match TRBD1. Germline V CDR1 and CDR2: KGHSH, LQKENI. This CDR3 has 14 residues. V shed 5 bases and J 8 bases; nucleotides not matched to a gene: 8. The CDR3 DNA sequence: TGTGCCAGCTCAAAGGAGGGGACAGGGGAAGGCTACACCTTC. It translates to CASSKEGTGEGYTF.